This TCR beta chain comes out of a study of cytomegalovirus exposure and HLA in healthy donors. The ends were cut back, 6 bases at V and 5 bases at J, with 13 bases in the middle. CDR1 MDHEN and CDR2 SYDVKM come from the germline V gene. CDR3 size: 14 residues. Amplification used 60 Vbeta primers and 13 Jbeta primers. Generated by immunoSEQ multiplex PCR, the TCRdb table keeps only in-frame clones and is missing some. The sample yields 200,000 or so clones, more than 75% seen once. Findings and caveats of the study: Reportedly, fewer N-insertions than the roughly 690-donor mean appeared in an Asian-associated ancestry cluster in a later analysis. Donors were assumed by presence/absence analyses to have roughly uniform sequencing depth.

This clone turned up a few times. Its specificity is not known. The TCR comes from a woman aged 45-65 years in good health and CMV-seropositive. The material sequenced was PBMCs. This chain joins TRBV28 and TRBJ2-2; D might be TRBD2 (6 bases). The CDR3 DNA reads TGTGCCAGCAGCTCAACCGGGGGTACCGGGGAGCTGTTTTTT. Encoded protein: CASSSTGGTGELFF.